This T cell receptor (beta chain) was sequenced for a study of cytomegalovirus exposure and HLA in healthy donors. On this clone: Antigen specificity is unknown.

Use of 60 Vbeta and 13 Jbeta primers characterized the PCR. Clones were sequenced by immunoSEQ multiplex PCR, and TCRdb holds only the in-frame ones, with some missing. The sample records around 120,000 clones, less than 85% being singletons. The CDR3 totals 15 residues. The V gene end was trimmed by 6 bases and the J gene end by 10 bases; junction bases not matched to a gene: 12. Germline CDR1 PRHDT, CDR2 FYEKMQ (reference sequence). Study conclusions and caveats: Researchers counted around 170 TCR beta chains as cytomegalovirus-associated. Clonal expansion, a later analysis showed, was greater in HLA-associated TCR beta chains than in equally common others. CMV serostatus was the only immune exposure information that was available. Common viral pathogens seemed to be connected with several of the most significant clusters, according to a later analysis.

The sequencing sample was made of PBMCs. The receptor comes from a woman in her thirties or forties in good health and CMV-seronegative. The rearrangement uses TRBV13 and TRBJ1-6, with 7 bases identical to TRBD1. The CDR3 loop is CASRDKDRVGSPLHF. CDR3 sequence (DNA): TGTGCCAGCAGGGATAAAGACAGGGTAGGATCACCCCTCCACTTT.